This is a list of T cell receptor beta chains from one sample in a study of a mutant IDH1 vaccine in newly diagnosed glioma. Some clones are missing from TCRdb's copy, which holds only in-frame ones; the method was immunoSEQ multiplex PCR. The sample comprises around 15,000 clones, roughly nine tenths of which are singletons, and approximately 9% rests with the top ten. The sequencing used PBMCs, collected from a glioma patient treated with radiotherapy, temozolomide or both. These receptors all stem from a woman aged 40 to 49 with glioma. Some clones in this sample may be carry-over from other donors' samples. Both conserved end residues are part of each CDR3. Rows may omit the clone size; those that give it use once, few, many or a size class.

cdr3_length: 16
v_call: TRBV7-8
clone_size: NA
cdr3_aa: CASSLTSGTSYNEQFF

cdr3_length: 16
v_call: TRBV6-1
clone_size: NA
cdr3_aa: CASSASQGRGPRGYTF

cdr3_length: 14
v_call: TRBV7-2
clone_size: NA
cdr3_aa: CASSADWAQDEQFF

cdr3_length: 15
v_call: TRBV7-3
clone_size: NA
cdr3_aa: CASSPLRASTDTQYF

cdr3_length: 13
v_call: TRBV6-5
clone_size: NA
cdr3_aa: CASSQGTGNTIYF

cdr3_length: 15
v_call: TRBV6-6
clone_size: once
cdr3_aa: CASSYSLATPDTQYF

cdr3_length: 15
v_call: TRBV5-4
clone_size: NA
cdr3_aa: CASSLVDRVNTEAFF

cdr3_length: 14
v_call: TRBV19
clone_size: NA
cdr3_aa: CASSRGDGANVLTF

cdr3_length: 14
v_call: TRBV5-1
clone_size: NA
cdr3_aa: CASSSTSGAYEQYF

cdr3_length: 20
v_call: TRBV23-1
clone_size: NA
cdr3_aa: CASSQPKGDRRSGWDTEAFF

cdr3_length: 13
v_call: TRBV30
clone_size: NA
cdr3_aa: CAWSEGAHYGYTF

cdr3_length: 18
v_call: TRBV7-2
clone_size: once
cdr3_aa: CASSLRTGTLRGANVLTF

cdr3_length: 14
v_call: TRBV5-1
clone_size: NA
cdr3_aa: CASSLGQGVSGYTF

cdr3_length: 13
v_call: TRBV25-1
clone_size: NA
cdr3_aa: CASSGDGNQPQHF

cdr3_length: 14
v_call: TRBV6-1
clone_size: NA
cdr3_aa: CASIGLRLNTEAFF

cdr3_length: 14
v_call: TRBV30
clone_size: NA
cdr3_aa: CAWRGLAGANEQFF